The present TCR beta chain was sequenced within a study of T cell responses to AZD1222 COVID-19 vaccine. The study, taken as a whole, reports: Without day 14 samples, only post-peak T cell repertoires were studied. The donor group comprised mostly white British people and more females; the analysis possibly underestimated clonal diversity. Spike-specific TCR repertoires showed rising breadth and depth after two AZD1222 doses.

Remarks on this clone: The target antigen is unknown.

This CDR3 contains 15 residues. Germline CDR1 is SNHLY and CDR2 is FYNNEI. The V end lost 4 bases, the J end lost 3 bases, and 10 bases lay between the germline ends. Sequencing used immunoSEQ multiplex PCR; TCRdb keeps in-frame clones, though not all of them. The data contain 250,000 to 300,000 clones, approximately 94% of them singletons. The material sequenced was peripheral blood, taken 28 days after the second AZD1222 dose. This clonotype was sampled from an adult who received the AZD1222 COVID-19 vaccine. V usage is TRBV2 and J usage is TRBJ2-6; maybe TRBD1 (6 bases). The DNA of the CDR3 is TGTGCCAGCAGTGGGGACACGGGTGGGGCCAACGTCCTGACTTTC. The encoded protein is CASSGDTGGANVLTF.